The 8 T cell receptor beta chains listed next were all sequenced from one sample in a study of blood T cell repertoires in COVID-19. The repertoire was sequenced with immunoSEQ multiplex PCR; TCRdb's copy has only in-frame clones and lacks some. Of 100,000 to 120,000 clones listed, approximately 68% are singletons. The specimen sequenced was peripheral blood. The receptors were sampled from a woman aged 55-69 years with acute or convalescent COVID-19.

The V gene is TRBV6-5, the J gene TRBJ1-4; TRBD1 agrees at 8 bases. Looked up from germline, CDR1 is MNHEY and CDR2 is SVGAGI. The CDR3 covers 14 residues. V was clipped by 6 bases and J by 7 bases; unmatched bases: 7. CDR3 DNA: TGTGCCAGCAGAGACAGGGGCAAGAGTGAAAAACTGTTTTTT. It yields the protein CASRDRGKSEKLFF.

This sequence joins TRBV5-4 and TRBJ1-6; possible D gene TRBD1, 5 bases. Trimming removed 4 bases at V and 3 bases at J, with 8 bases between. This CDR3 has 14 residues. CDR1 and CDR2 (germline): SGHNT, YYREEE (reference sequence). CDR3 sequence: CASSDSRYNSPLHF. The DNA for the CDR3 is TGTGCCAGCAGCGACAGCCGCTATAATTCACCCCTCCACTTT.

Worth noting for this clone: The germline gene is not matched at one end of the junction; a read error may be the cause. This chain connects TRBV28 to TRBJ2-3; 11 positions agree with TRBD2. The CDR3 is 15 residues long. Germline V gene sequence: CDR1 MDHEN, CDR2 SYDVKM. CDR3 region: CASRLPSGGRDTQYF. DNA of the CDR3: TGTGCCAGCCGTTTACCTAGCGGGGGGCGAGATACGCAGTATTTT.

The chain uses TRBV12-3 or TRBV12-4 and TRBJ1-1; TRBD1 is a possible D gene (5 bases). Trimming stripped 6 bases from V and 1 base from J, with 9 bases between. The CDR3 has 13 residues. CDR3 protein: CASRPQGNTEAFF. CDR3 bases: TGTGCCAGCAGACCGCAGGGGAACACTGAAGCTTTCTTT.

The V and J genes are TRBV7-8 and TRBJ2-5, with 8 bases fitting TRBD1. The CDR3 spans 14 residues. Germline lookup yields CDR1 SGHVS and CDR2 FQNEAQ. With V trimmed by 3 bases and J by 4 bases, 4 bases remained unmatched. The CDR3 DNA follows: TGTGCCAGCAGCTTTGGACAGGGAACAGAGACCCAGTACTTC. Its protein product is CASSFGQGTETQYF.

In regard to this clone: A junction end diverges from the germline sequence, so it may reflect a read error. The chain joins TRBV7-2 to TRBJ2-1; 12 bases align to TRBD2. The germline CDR1 and CDR2 sequences are SGHTA and FQGNSA. The length of the CDR3 is 14 residues. CDR3 nucleotides: TGTGCCAGCAGCCTAGCGGGGGGGTTGGATGAGCAGTTCTTC. Translated, it gives CASSLAGGLDEQFF.

This clone was seen just once. The chain couples TRBV19 to TRBJ1-2; no definite D call. Germline-derived CDR1 and CDR2 are LNHDA and SQIVND (reference sequence). V lost 3 bases to trimming and J lost 8 bases, with 7 bases between them. The CDR3 covers 11 residues. CDR3 region: CASSMHEGYTF. CDR3 coding DNA: TGTGCCAGTAGTATGCACGAGGGCTACACCTTC.

The DNA for the CDR3 is TGTGCCAGCAGCTATTCGGGGAACACTGAAGCTTTCTTT. Protein product: CASSYSGNTEAFF. J is TRBJ1-1 and V is TRBV7-9; no firm D call. Trimming left V 4 bases short and J 1 base short, with 7 bases between. The germline CDR1 and CDR2 sequences are SEHNR and FQNEAQ (reference sequence). The CDR3 contains 13 residues.